The entry that follows covers one TCR beta chain sequence. What it binds is not known. The sample belongs to a study of OX40 agonist ivuxolimab in advanced cancers. Some clones are missing from TCRdb's copy, which holds only in-frame ones; the method was immunoSEQ multiplex PCR. The sample includes approximately 13,000 clones, over 75% of them seen just once. CDR3 length: 12 amino acids. Per germline, CDR1 SGDLS and CDR2 YYNGEE. Trimming took 5 bases from V and 7 from J; bases not matched to a gene: 5. Regarding the study as a whole: Some nonresponders additionally presented with little normalized T-cell clonal expansion.

The V and J genes are TRBV9 and TRBJ1-2; 7 positions match TRBD1. The source is an adult with an advanced solid tumor such as melanoma, head and neck, liver or kidney cancer. This sample comprised CD4+ or CD8+ T cells sorted from blood, obtained in a trial of the OX40 agonist ivuxolimab. This CDR3 is CASRGTARGYTF. CDR3 bases: TGTGCCAGCAGGGGGACAGCGCGTGGCTACACCTTC.